The sequence of this T cell receptor (beta chain) was determined in a study of shared clonotypes between healthy human individuals. Across the study: CD4 naive and memory got three plates each, CD8 naive two, CD8 memory one. General study findings and limits: There were few donors, and this limited the genetic and exposure-history diversity represented. Incompleteness in sorted-subset sequencing, despite large depth, was shown by rarefaction.

Per the authors' pipeline: Filtering was not the same, since immunoSEQ gave junction-only sequences without quality scores. The repertoire was sequenced with immunoSEQ multiplex PCR; TCRdb's copy has only in-frame clones and lacks some. That table supplies the V and J calls and clone size; D and trimming were determined from the DNA. The sample contains about 960,000 clones, roughly 72% of which appear only once. About this clone: Its antigen is undetermined.

In germline, CDR1 is MNHNS, CDR2 SASEGT. V lost 8 bases and J 5 bases, leaving 18 bases between the germline ends. This CDR3 is 15 amino acids long. V gene TRBV6-1 combines with J gene TRBJ1-4; no firm D call. The sequenced material came from memory CD4+ T cells sorted from blood. The subset is: CD45RA-negative fraction. The origin of this receptor is a young man in good health. The CDR3 sequence is CASSTSPVPNEKLFF. The CDR3 DNA is TGTGCCAGCTCCACGTCTCCCGTCCCCAATGAAAAACTGTTTTTT.